These T cell receptor beta chains were read from a single sample in a study of T-cell reconstitution after alpha-beta-depleted transplantation in children. Via MiXCR, TCRdb re-called the PCR reads, giving one row per CDR3 protein. Of a few hundred thousand distinct CDR3 sequences in the sample, approximately 7% were seen once. The sequencing used PBMCs, collected before TCRalphabeta/CD19-depleted stem cell transplant. The receptors derive from a boy aged 2-9 years with acute lymphoblastic leukemia, due to receive a stem cell transplant. Each CDR3 is given with its conserved first and last residue. D genes are given only for firm matches. For some rows the clone size is stated as once, few or many, or as a class when expanded; others skip it.

V gene,clone size,J gene,D gene,CDR3 DNA,CDR3 protein
TRBV6-2/TRBV6-3,many,TRBJ1-1,NA,TGTGCCAGCAGACCTATGAACACTGAAGCTTTCTTT,CASRPMNTEAFF
TRBV20-1,NA,TRBJ2-7,NA,TGCAGTGCTAGAGACCCCCTCCTGGCAACCTCCTACGAGCAGTACTTC,CSARDPLLATSYEQYF
TRBV11-2,many,TRBJ2-2,NA,TGTGCCAGCAGCTTAAAAGGGTCGGGGGAGCTGTTTTTT,CASSLKGSGELFF
TRBV12-3/TRBV12-4,NA,TRBJ2-3,NA,TGTGCCAGCAGTCCGACTTGGGTGGATACGCAGTATTTT,CASSPTWVDTQYF
TRBV18,few,TRBJ1-1,NA,TGTGCCAGCTCACCAGATCAGAACACTGAAGCTTTCTTT,CASSPDQNTEAFF
TRBV2,NA,TRBJ2-6,NA,TGTGCCAGCAGCTATACGGGACGGATCTCTGGGGCCAACGTCCTGACTTTC,CASSYTGRISGANVLTF
TRBV27,many,TRBJ1-5,NA,TGTGCCAGCAGTTTAGGCCGGGGGGAGCCCCAGCATTTT,CASSLGRGEPQHF
TRBV12-3/TRBV12-4,many,TRBJ2-3,TRBD1,TGTGCCAGCACCCTAACCCCAATGGACAGGCTATGGGATACGCAGTATTTT,CASTLTPMDRLWDTQYF
TRBV18,many,TRBJ2-7,TRBD2,TGTGCCAGCTCAGACGCCGGGACTAACTCCTACGAGCAGTACTTC,CASSDAGTNSYEQYF
TRBV20-1,NA,TRBJ1-3,NA,TGCAGTGCTCTCGACGGATCTGGAAACACCATATATTTT,CSALDGSGNTIYF
TRBV7-9,many,TRBJ2-3,NA,TGTGCCAGCAGCCCAGGTACAGTGCCTGGCACAGATACGCAGTATTTT,CASSPGTVPGTDTQYF
TRBV6-2/TRBV6-3,NA,TRBJ2-2,TRBD2,TGTGCCAGCGTGTCTAGCGGTGTCACCGGGGAGCTGTTTTTT,CASVSSGVTGELFF
TRBV28,few,TRBJ1-1,NA,TGTGCCAGCAGCCTGGGGGGGGGACACACTGAAGCTTTCTTT,CASSLGGGHTEAFF
TRBV10-3,many,TRBJ2-3,NA,TGTGCCATCAGTGCGTGGCGGGGCACAGATACGCAGTATTTT,CAISAWRGTDTQYF